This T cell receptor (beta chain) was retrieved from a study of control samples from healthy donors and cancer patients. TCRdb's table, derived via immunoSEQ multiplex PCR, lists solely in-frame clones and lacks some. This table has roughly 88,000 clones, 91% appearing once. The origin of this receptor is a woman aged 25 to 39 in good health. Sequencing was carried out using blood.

Here the CDR3 DNA reads TGTGCCAGCTCACGGGACAGGAACAATGAAAAACTGTTTTTT. Its translation: CASSRDRNNEKLFF. The J gene is TRBJ1-4, the V gene TRBV18, with 8 positions matching TRBD1. This CDR3 contains 14 residues. The ends lost 4 bases at V and 5 bases at J; junction bases unmatched: 3. Germline V gene data show CDR1 as KGHSH and CDR2 as LQKENI.